The rows below give T cell receptor beta chains drawn from one sample of a study of CD8+ T cells in alopecia areata. Assay: immunoSEQ multiplex PCR; the TCRdb copy retains only in-frame clones and omits some. This sample has about 200,000 clones, with 56% found just once. Sequencing input: CD8+ T cells sorted from blood. These receptors originate from a human donor in good health. Both conserved end residues are part of each CDR3. Fields, in order: V gene, clone size, D gene, J gene, CDR3 length, CDR3 protein, CDR3 DNA. A D gene is named only where the DNA matches it firmly. The size entry is marked missing in some rows and otherwise reads once, few, many or a size class.

v_call: TRBV4-1; clone_size: -; d_call: -; j_call: TRBJ2-4; cdr3_length: 14; cdr3_aa: CASMGVLGDNIQYF; cdr3_nt: TGCGCCAGCATGGGGGTGCTCGGGGATAACATTCAGTACTTC
v_call: TRBV29-1; clone_size: few; d_call: -; j_call: TRBJ1-1; cdr3_length: 16; cdr3_aa: CSAAGAWRQHKTEAFF; cdr3_nt: TGCAGCGCCGCTGGAGCGTGGCGGCAGCACAAAACTGAAGCTTTCTTT
v_call: TRBV27; clone_size: few; d_call: -; j_call: TRBJ1-5; cdr3_length: 19; cdr3_aa: CASSLSWGGSRYSNQPQHF; cdr3_nt: TGTGCCAGCAGTTTATCCTGGGGAGGGTCGAGGTATAGCAATCAGCCCCAGCATTTT
v_call: TRBV4-1; clone_size: -; d_call: -; j_call: TRBJ2-5; cdr3_length: 15; cdr3_aa: CASSQKDIRQETQYF; cdr3_nt: TGCGCCAGCAGCCAAAAGGACATACGCCAAGAGACCCAGTACTTC
v_call: TRBV13; clone_size: -; d_call: TRBD1; j_call: TRBJ1-1; cdr3_length: 17; cdr3_aa: CASSFSPEQGLNTEAFF; cdr3_nt: TGTGCCAGCAGCTTTAGCCCTGAACAGGGGTTGAACACTGAAGCTTTCTTT
v_call: TRBV28; clone_size: -; d_call: -; j_call: TRBJ1-2; cdr3_length: 13; cdr3_aa: CASTESGGGGYTF; cdr3_nt: TGTGCCAGCACCGAAAGTGGGGGCGGCGGCTACACCTTC
v_call: TRBV28; clone_size: few; d_call: TRBD1; j_call: TRBJ1-1; cdr3_length: 14; cdr3_aa: CASSSRDRDTEAFF; cdr3_nt: TGTGCCAGCAGTTCCCGGGACAGGGACACTGAAGCTTTCTTT
v_call: TRBV9; clone_size: -; d_call: -; j_call: TRBJ2-2; cdr3_length: 14; cdr3_aa: CASSVAVETGELFF; cdr3_nt: TGTGCCAGCAGCGTAGCTGTGGAAACCGGGGAGCTGTTTTTT
v_call: TRBV15; clone_size: few; d_call: -; j_call: TRBJ2-7; cdr3_length: 12; cdr3_aa: CATSRDLYEQYF; cdr3_nt: TGTGCCACCAGCAGAGATCTCTACGAGCAGTACTTC
v_call: TRBV13; clone_size: few; d_call: TRBD2; j_call: TRBJ2-1; cdr3_length: 16; cdr3_aa: CASSQGPGLADNEQFF; cdr3_nt: TGTGCCAGCAGCCAAGGCCCCGGGCTAGCGGACAATGAGCAGTTCTTC
v_call: TRBV29-1; clone_size: -; d_call: -; j_call: TRBJ1-1; cdr3_length: 11; cdr3_aa: CSVVVAALAFF; cdr3_nt: TGCAGCGTTGTCGTCGCCGCTCTAGCTTTCTTT
v_call: TRBV13; clone_size: -; d_call: TRBD1; j_call: TRBJ2-7; cdr3_length: 14; cdr3_aa: CASSNRDRADEQYF; cdr3_nt: TGTGCCAGCAGCAACCGGGACAGGGCGGATGAGCAGTACTTC
v_call: TRBV5-8; clone_size: few; d_call: -; j_call: TRBJ1-2; cdr3_length: 14; cdr3_aa: CASSLSGLGNGYTF; cdr3_nt: TGTGCCAGCAGCTTGTCGGGCCTAGGAAATGGCTACACCTTC
v_call: TRBV5-4; clone_size: -; d_call: -; j_call: TRBJ2-7; cdr3_length: 12; cdr3_aa: CASSLAQTEQYF; cdr3_nt: TGTGCCAGCAGCTTGGCCCAGACCGAGCAGTACTTC
v_call: TRBV9; clone_size: -; d_call: -; j_call: TRBJ1-2; cdr3_length: 13; cdr3_aa: CASSVGGGSGYTF; cdr3_nt: TGTGCCAGCAGCGTAGGAGGAGGGAGCGGCTACACCTTC